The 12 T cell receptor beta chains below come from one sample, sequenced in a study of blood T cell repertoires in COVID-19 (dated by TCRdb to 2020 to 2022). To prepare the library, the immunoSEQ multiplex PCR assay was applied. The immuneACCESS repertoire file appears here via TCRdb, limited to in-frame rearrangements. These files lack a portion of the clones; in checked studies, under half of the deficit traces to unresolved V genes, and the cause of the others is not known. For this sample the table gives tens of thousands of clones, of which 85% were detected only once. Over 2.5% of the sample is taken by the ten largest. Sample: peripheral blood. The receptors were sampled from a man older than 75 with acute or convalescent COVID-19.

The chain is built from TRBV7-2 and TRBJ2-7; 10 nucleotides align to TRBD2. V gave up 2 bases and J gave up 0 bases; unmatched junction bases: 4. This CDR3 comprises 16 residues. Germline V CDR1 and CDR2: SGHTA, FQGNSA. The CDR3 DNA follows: TGTGCCAGCAGCTTAATGACTAGCGGGTTCTCCTACGAGCAGTACTTC. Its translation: CASSLMTSGFSYEQYF.

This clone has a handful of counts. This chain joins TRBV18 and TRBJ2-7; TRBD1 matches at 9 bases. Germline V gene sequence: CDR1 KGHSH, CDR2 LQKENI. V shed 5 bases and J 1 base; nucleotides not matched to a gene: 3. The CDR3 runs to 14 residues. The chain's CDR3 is CASSAGTGSYEQYF. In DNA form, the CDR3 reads TGTGCCAGCTCAGCCGGGACAGGGTCCTACGAGCAGTACTTC. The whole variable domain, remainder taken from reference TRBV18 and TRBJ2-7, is NAGVMQNPRHLVRRRGQEARLRCSPMKGHSHVYWYRQLPEEGLKFMVYLQKENIIDESGMPKERFSAEFPKEGPSILRIQQVVRGDSAAYFCASSAGTGSYEQYFGPGTRLTVT.

The CDR3: CASSSDTGLGGYTF. In DNA form, the CDR3 reads TGTGCCAGCAGCTCGGACACAGGGCTGGGCGGCTACACCTTC. This chain links TRBV11-2 with TRBJ1-2; possible D gene TRBD1, 6 bases. The length of the CDR3 is 14 residues. V shed 4 bases and J shed 8 bases, with 17 bases lying between them. Germline values: CDR1 SGHAT, CDR2 FQNNGV.

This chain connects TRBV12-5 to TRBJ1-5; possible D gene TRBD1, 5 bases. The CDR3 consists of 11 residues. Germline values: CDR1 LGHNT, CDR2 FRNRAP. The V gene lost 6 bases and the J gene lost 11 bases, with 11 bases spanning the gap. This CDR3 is CASGQDTSQHF. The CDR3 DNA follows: TGTGCTAGTGGCCAGGACACTTCCCAGCATTTT.

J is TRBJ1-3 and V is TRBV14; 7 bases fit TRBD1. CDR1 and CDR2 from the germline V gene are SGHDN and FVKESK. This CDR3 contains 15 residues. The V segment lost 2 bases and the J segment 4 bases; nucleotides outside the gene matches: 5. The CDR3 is CASSQLGTAGNTIYF. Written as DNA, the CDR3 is TGTGCCAGCAGCCAACTAGGGACAGCCGGAAACACCATATATTTT.

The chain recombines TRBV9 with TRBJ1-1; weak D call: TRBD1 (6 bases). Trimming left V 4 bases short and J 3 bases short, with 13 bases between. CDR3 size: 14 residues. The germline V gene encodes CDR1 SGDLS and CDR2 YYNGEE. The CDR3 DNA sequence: TGTGCCAGCAGCTCAACAGGGTTGTACACTGAAGCTTTCTTT. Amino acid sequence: CASSSTGLYTEAFF.

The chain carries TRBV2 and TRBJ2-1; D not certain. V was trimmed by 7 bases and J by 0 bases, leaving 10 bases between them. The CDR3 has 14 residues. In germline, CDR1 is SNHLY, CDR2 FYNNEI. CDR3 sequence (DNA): TGTGCCAGCAACGGCGGCCTCTCCTACAATGAGCAGTTCTTC. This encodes CASNGGLSYNEQFF.

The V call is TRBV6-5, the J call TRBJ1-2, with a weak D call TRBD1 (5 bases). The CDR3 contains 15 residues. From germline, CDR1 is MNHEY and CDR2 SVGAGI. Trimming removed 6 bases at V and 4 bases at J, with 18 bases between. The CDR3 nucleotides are TGTGCCAGCAGAATCGACAGCAAATCAATCTATGGCTACACCTTC. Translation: CASRIDSKSIYGYTF.

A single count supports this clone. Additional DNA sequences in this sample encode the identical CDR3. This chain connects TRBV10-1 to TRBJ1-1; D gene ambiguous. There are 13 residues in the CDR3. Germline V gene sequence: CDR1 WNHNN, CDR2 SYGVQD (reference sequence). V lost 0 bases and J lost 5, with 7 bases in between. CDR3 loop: CASSESRVTEAFF. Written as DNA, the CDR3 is TGCGCCAGCAGTGAGTCGCGAGTAACTGAAGCTTTCTTT.

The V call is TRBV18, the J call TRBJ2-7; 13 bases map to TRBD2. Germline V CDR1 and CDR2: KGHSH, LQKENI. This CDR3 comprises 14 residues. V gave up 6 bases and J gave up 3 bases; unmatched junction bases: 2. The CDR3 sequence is CASSGTSGNYEQYF. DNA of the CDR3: TGTGCCAGCTCTGGGACTAGCGGGAACTACGAGCAGTACTTC.

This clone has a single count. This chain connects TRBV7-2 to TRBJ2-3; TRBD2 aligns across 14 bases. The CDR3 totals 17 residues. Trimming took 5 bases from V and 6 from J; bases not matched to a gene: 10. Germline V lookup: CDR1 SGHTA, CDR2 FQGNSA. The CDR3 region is CASSRTSGRLPWDTQYF. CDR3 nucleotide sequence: TGTGCCAGCAGCAGGACTAGCGGGAGGCTACCTTGGGATACGCAGTATTTT.

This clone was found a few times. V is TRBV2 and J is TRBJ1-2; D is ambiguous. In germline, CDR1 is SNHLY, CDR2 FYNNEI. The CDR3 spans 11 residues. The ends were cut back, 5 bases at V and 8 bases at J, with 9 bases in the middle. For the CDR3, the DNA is TGTGCCAGCAGTCGGGGATTCGGCTACACCTTC. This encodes CASSRGFGYTF.